The next 7 T cell receptor beta chains were all read from a single sample in a study of post-analysis software for immune sequencing data. TCR beta cDNA libraries included unique molecular identifiers. TCRdb redid the calling of the PCR reads with MiXCR, one entry per CDR3 protein. Here the sample spans around 400,000 distinct CDR3 sequences, approximately 37% being singletons. Points from the study as a whole: Patients carried roughly 5 TRBV segments more frequently than controls did, and TRBV5-6, TRBV5-1 and TRBV20-1 were among them.

The antigens for these receptors are not known. The sequencing input was blood. These receptors originate from a girl aged 2 to 10 with multiple sclerosis.

This chain links TRBV3-1 with TRBJ2-5; TRBD2 agrees at 10 bases. J lost 5 bases, V lost 4 bases, and 4 bases had no gene match. Germline V gene sequence: CDR1 LGHDT, CDR2 YNNKEL (reference sequence). The CDR3 has 14 residues. The CDR3 region is CASSPTSGVETQYF. CDR3 sequence (DNA): TGTGCCAGCAGCCCTACTAGCGGGGTTGAGACCCAGTACTTC.

The V and J genes are TRBV7-2 and TRBJ2-5; 7 positions agree with TRBD2. Germline loops: CDR1 SGHTA, CDR2 FQGNSA. Trimming at V came to 6 bases and at J to 0 bases, leaving 10 bases not matched to a gene. The CDR3 covers 16 residues. CDR3 in amino acids: CASSRPGLHNQETQYF. CDR3 nucleotides: TGTGCCAGCAGTCGTCCGGGACTACATAACCAAGAGACCCAGTACTTC.

This clonotype was detected a few times. This chain links TRBV7-3 with TRBJ2-1; 16 bases are a match to TRBD2. J gave up 9 bases and V 2 bases, and 1 base lay outside the gene matches. This CDR3 spans 15 amino acids. Looked up from germline, CDR1 is SGHTA and CDR2 is FQGTGA. DNA for the CDR3: TGTGCCAGCAGCTTAGGGACTAGCGGGAGGGTTGAGCAGTTCTTC. The encoded protein is CASSLGTSGRVEQFF.

The V and J genes are TRBV20-1 and TRBJ1-2, with D hard to call. This CDR3 is 13 amino acids long. The V gene's germline CDR1 is DFQATT and CDR2 SNEGSKA (reference sequence). V was clipped by 0 bases and J by 7 bases, with 12 bases between them. The CDR3 region is CSARDKDGPGYTF. In nucleotides, the CDR3 is TGCAGTGCTAGAGACAAAGATGGGCCTGGCTACACCTTC.

This clonotype was seen more than once but under ten times. The chain employs TRBV29-1 and TRBJ2-5; D is perhaps TRBD1 or TRBD2 (5 bases each). The DNA end is a closer match to TRBJ2-7, so the J assignment may be wrong. The CDR3 extends over 14 amino acids. Germline CDR1 is SQVTM and CDR2 is ANQGSEA. The CDR3 loop reads CSVVKRGFTYEQYF. The CDR3 bases are TGCAGCGTTGTAAAGAGGGGTTTCACCTACGAGCAGTACTTC.

This clonotype was observed a single time. The J gene is TRBJ1-5, the V gene TRBV12-3 or TRBV12-4; D ambiguous. This CDR3 is built from 14 residues. With 0 bases removed from V and 5 bases from J, the gap between germline ends came to 8 bases. The CDR3 loop is CASSLAPDDQPQHF. CDR3 nucleotides: TGTGCCAGCAGTTTAGCGCCGGATGATCAGCCCCAGCATTTT.

V usage is TRBV20-1 and J usage is TRBJ1-2, with a possible D match to TRBD1 (6 bases). Germline V CDR1 and CDR2: DFQATT, SNEGSKA (reference sequence). The CDR3 is made up of 15 amino acids. The V gene lost 2 bases and the J gene lost 5 bases, with 18 bases spanning the gap. Here the CDR3 DNA reads TGCAGTGCTAGATCATTATCAGGGGCAGATTATGGCTACACCTTC. The encoded protein is CSARSLSGADYGYTF.